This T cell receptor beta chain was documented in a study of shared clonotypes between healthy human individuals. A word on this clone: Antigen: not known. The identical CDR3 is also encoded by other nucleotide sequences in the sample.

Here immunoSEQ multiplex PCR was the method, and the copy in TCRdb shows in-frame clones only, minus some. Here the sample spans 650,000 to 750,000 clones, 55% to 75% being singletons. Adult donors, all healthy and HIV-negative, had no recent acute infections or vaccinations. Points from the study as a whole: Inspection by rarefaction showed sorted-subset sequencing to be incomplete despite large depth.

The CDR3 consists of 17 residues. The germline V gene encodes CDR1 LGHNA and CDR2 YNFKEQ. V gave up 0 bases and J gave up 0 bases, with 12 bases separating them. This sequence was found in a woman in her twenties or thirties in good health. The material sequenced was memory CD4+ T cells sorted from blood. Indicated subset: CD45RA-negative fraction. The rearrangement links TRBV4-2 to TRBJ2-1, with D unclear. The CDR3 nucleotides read TGTGCCAGCAGCCAAGATCTAGGGTCTAGCTCCTACAATGAGCAGTTCTTC. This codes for CASSQDLGSSSYNEQFF.